This T cell receptor (beta chain) was profiled in a study of human T cells and chemical hapten exposure. V lost 6 bases and J lost 0, with 1 base in between. This CDR3 contains 11 residues. From germline, CDR1 is ENHRY and CDR2 SYGVKD. Documented time point: pre-sensitization, week 0. Treatment specified: therapeutic diphenylcyclopropenone sensitization with weekly scalp DPC. Donation of samples came from alopecia patients who were 18 to 70 years old and suitable for DPC. In its sample, this clonotype was seen a few times. One entry per CDR3 protein results from TCRdb running MiXCR on the RACE reads. The repertoire consists of tens of thousands of distinct CDR3 sequences, with around 15% occurring once and the leading ten covering about 4.6%.

The TCR comes from a woman between 50 and 59 years old with alopecia areata. Some clones in this sample may be carry-over from other donors' samples. J is TRBJ2-3 and V is TRBV10-3; D ambiguous. This sample comprised whole blood, obtained in connection with sensitization to the hapten diphenylcyclopropenone (DPC). DNA for the CDR3: TGTGCCATCAGAAGCACAGATACGCAGTATTTT. This translates into CAIRSTDTQYF.